The sequence of this T cell receptor (beta chain) was determined in a study of T cell changes during pregnancy in multiple sclerosis (dated by TCRdb to between 2018 and 2021). In terms of the full investigation: Changes in the T cell repertoire over the course of pregnancy were examined in this study in women with multiple sclerosis.

CDR1 and CDR2 were assigned from the germline V gene as WSHSY and SAAADI. V loses 2 bases, J loses 6 bases, and the germline ends lie 10 bases apart. Measured from the cysteine to the phenylalanine, the CDR3 is 13 residues long. Only CDR3 DNA remains: 39 bases, in frame from the first base. Library method: the immunoSEQ multiplex PCR assay. What TCRdb holds here is the immuneACCESS table cut down to in-frame rearrangements. Part of the clones is not present; checked against another copy, under half of the missing clones reflect an unresolved V gene, and the others are unexplained. This sample has around 56,000 clones in its table, and roughly 90% of those were observed once. The ten largest make up about 2.9% of the sample. Remarks on this clone: Its antigen is unknown. It has no much larger one-base neighbor in the sample; base qualities were not kept.

The material sequenced was peripheral blood, taken in the third trimester of pregnancy. Here the chain combines TRBV10-2 and TRBJ1-2; no confident D gene assignment can be made. This TCR was sampled from a female donor in good health, enrolled as a control in a pregnancy study. In nucleotides, the sequence is TGCGCCAGCAGTGAGACTTGGGAGGATGGCTACACCTTC. Its coded protein is CASSETWEDGYTF.